This entry lists 27 T cell receptor beta chains sequenced from one sample in a study of T cells after yellow fever vaccination. Via MiXCR, TCRdb re-called the 5' RACE reads, giving one row per CDR3 protein. Among 450,000 to 550,000 distinct CDR3 sequences listed, about 19% were seen once. Sequencing used PBMCs, obtained 15 days after the yellow fever booster vaccination. The receptors were sampled from a man aged 25-45 years who received the YFV17D yellow fever vaccine.

This clonotype was seen a handful of times. J is TRBJ2-7 and V is TRBV3-1, with 7 bases lining up with TRBD2. J was trimmed by 2 bases and V by 2 bases; bases with no gene match: 3. This CDR3 is 14 amino acids long. Germline values: CDR1 LGHDT, CDR2 YNNKEL (reference sequence). In nucleotides, the CDR3 is TGTGCCAGCAGCCAACCGGGGGGTCCCTACGAGCAGTACTTC. It codes for CASSQPGGPYEQYF.

The chain carries TRBV7-2 and TRBJ1-2; perhaps TRBD1 as D (6 bases). Germline V gene sequence: CDR1 SGHTA, CDR2 FQGNSA. V lost 5 bases, J lost 2 bases, and 12 bases lay in between. The CDR3 sequence is 14 residues long. For the CDR3, the DNA is TGTGCCAGCAGCCAGGGACACCGAAACTATGGCTACACCTTC. Encoded protein: CASSQGHRNYGYTF.

There are a few counts of this clonotype. The chain has TRBV25-1 and TRBJ2-1, with TRBD1 identical over 9 bases. The CDR3 sequence is 15 residues long. Looked up from germline, CDR1 is MGHDK and CDR2 is SYGVNS. The V segment lost 6 bases and the J segment 2 bases; nucleotides outside the gene matches: 5. The CDR3 region has the DNA TGTGCCAGCAGCAGGACAGGGGTCACCTACAATGAGCAGTTCTTC. The encoded protein is CASSRTGVTYNEQFF.

This clonotype was detected a few times. The chain joins TRBV6-1 to TRBJ2-1; 11 nucleotides line up with TRBD1. V dropped 7 bases and J dropped 8; count of bases not matched to a gene: 7. The germline gives CDR1 MNHNS, CDR2 SASEGT. The CDR3 covers 14 residues. The CDR3 sequence: CASIRTGGYHEQFF. For the CDR3, the DNA is TGTGCCAGCATCAGGACAGGGGGCTATCATGAGCAGTTCTTC.

There are a few counts of this clonotype. The CDR3 sequence: CSALGAGQSGANVLTF. CDR3 bases: TGCAGTGCCCTTGGGGCAGGGCAATCTGGGGCCAACGTCCTGACTTTC. The chain carries TRBV20-1 and TRBJ2-6; tentatively, D is TRBD1 (5 bases). The CDR3 sequence is 16 residues long. Germline lookup yields CDR1 DFQATT and CDR2 SNEGSKA (reference sequence). Trimming stripped 6 bases from V and 1 base from J, with 16 bases between.

The chain has TRBV7-8 and TRBJ2-2; either TRBD1 or TRBD2 may supply D (5 bases each). The CDR3 covers 14 residues. V was pared by 5 bases and J by 7 bases, with 14 bases between. Germline assignment: CDR1 SGHVS and CDR2 FQNEAQ. CDR3: CASSQALGVGELFF. CDR3 in DNA: TGTGCCAGCAGCCAAGCCCTGGGGGTCGGGGAGCTGTTTTTT.

The chain links TRBV10-2 to TRBJ2-5; weak D call: TRBD2 (7 bases). V gave up 4 bases and J gave up 3 bases, with 12 bases separating them. This CDR3 spans 14 amino acids. CDR1 is WSHSY and CDR2 is SAAADI in the germline V gene. CDR3 protein: CASSGGGEKETQYF. DNA of the CDR3: TGCGCCAGCAGTGGAGGGGGGGAAAAAGAGACCCAGTACTTC.

The gene calls are TRBV20-1 and TRBJ2-7; 7 bases align to TRBD1. J gave up 5 bases and V 2 bases, and 9 bases lay outside the gene matches. The V gene's germline CDR1 is DFQATT and CDR2 SNEGSKA (reference sequence). This CDR3 region has 14 residues. The chain's CDR3 is CSARPTGVFNEQYF. The CDR3, as DNA: TGCAGTGCTAGACCAACAGGGGTATTCAACGAGCAGTACTTC.

This clonotype has more than one count but fewer than ten. The V and J genes are TRBV7-2 and TRBJ2-1; tentative D call: TRBD1 (6 bases). The CDR3 runs 14 residues. Trimming left V 4 bases short and J 10 bases short, with 17 bases between. Germline V CDR1 and CDR2: SGHTA, FQGNSA. CDR3 nucleotides: TGTGCCAGCAGCTCTCGTTACAGTGGGGGCGAGCAGTTCTTC. This gives the protein CASSSRYSGGEQFF.

The chain is built from TRBV2 and TRBJ1-4, with D perhaps matching TRBD1 (5 bases). The CDR3 loop spans 12 amino acids. Germline loops: CDR1 SNHLY, CDR2 FYNNEI. V was clipped by 4 bases and J by 8 bases, with 8 bases between them. The CDR3 spells CASSAQEEKLFF. In DNA, the CDR3 is TGTGCCAGCAGTGCACAGGAAGAAAAACTGTTTTTT.

This chain joins TRBV9 and TRBJ2-4; D gene ambiguous. CDR3 size: 14 residues. V was trimmed by 4 bases and J by 7 bases, leaving 15 bases between them. The germline CDR1 and CDR2 sequences are SGDLS and YYNGEE. The CDR3: CASSPGNPENIQYF. The CDR3 region has the DNA TGTGCCAGCAGCCCAGGAAACCCCGAGAACATTCAGTACTTC.

This clonotype was recorded a few times. The chain is built from TRBV5-5 and TRBJ2-1; 10 bases match TRBD2. Germline CDR1 and CDR2: SGHKS and YYEKEE (reference sequence). The CDR3 has 16 residues. The V segment lost 1 base and the J segment 4 bases; nucleotides outside the gene matches: 5. As DNA, the CDR3 is TGTGCCAGCAGCTTGTGGCTAGCGGGAGAATACAATGAGCAGTTCTTC. Translated: CASSLWLAGEYNEQFF.

This clonotype has only one observation. CDR3 sequence: CASSADSGADTQYF. CDR3 bases: TGCGCCAGCAGCGCGGACAGTGGGGCAGATACGCAGTATTTT. The genes are TRBV5-1 and TRBJ2-3, with D possibly TRBD1 on 6 matching bases. The V gene lost 4 bases and the J gene lost 4 bases, with 13 bases spanning the gap. Germline CDR1 and CDR2: SGHRS and YFSETQ. CDR3 size: 14 residues.

This clonotype was seen a single time. The chain couples TRBV23-1 to TRBJ2-1, with D perhaps matching TRBD2 (6 bases). TRBV23-1 is an ORF, with its function uncertain. The CDR3 covers 14 residues. V lost 7 bases to trimming and J lost 6 bases, with 16 bases between them. CDR3 sequence reads: CASTWPRGLNEQFF. The CDR3 DNA reads as TGCGCCAGCACCTGGCCGCGGGGTCTCAATGAGCAGTTCTTC.

The gene calls are TRBV24-1 and TRBJ2-2; TRBD2 is a possible D gene (6 bases). Trimming removed 4 bases at V and 0 bases at J, with 11 bases between. Germline values: CDR1 KGHDR, CDR2 SFDVKD. The CDR3 covers 16 residues. In nucleotides, the CDR3 is TGTGCCACCAGTGAAGGAGGGATAGCGAACACCGGGGAGCTGTTTTTT. Translating gives CATSEGGIANTGELFF.

This rearrangement joins TRBV20-1 to TRBJ2-7; D is possibly TRBD1 or TRBD2 (5 bases each). V was cut by 5 bases and J by 2 bases, with 16 bases left in between. The V gene's germline CDR1 is DFQATT and CDR2 SNEGSKA (reference sequence). CDR3 size: 14 residues. Here the CDR3 DNA reads TGCAGTGCTGCCCCCGGGACCCTCGCCTACGAGCAGTACTTC. Translated: CSAAPGTLAYEQYF.

J is TRBJ2-1 and V is TRBV28; D not resolved. Germline V gives CDR1 MDHEN, CDR2 SYDVKM. The CDR3 contains 11 residues. This CDR3 is CATAELDEQFF. In DNA form, the CDR3 reads TGTGCGACCGCCGAGCTTGATGAGCAGTTCTTC. The variable domain in full, with the rest retrieved from reference TRBV28 and TRBJ2-1, is DVKVTQSSRYLVKRTGEKVFLECVQDMDHENMFWYRQDPGLGLRLIYFSYDVKMKEKGDIPEGYSVSREKKERFSLILESASTNQTSMYLCATAELDEQFFGPGTRLTVL.

This clonotype was detected only a few times. The chain carries TRBV7-2 and TRBJ2-5; 9 bases are a match to TRBD2. The CDR3 runs to 15 residues. Trimming removed 5 bases from V and 5 bases from J; junction bases left unmatched: 9. CDR1 is SGHTA, CDR2 FQGNSA, per germline. CDR3 DNA: TGTGCCAGCAGCCCCACTAGCGGGTGGCGGGAGACCCAGTACTTC. This codes for CASSPTSGWRETQYF. Using reference TRBV7-2 and TRBJ2-5 for the parts outside the CDR3, the full variable domain is GAGVSQSPSNKVTEKGKDVELRCDPISGHTALYWYRQSLGQGLEFLIYFQGNSAPDKSGLPSDRFSAERTGGSVSTLTIQRTQQEDSAVYLCASSPTSGWRETQYFGPGTRLLVL.

This clonotype has only a few counts. The chain is built from TRBV20-1 and TRBJ1-1; D is unclear. Looked up from germline, CDR1 is DFQATT and CDR2 is SNEGSKA (reference sequence). Trimming took off 4 bases at V and 0 bases at J, with 12 bases between the two ends. The CDR3 has 14 amino acids. CDR3 nucleotides: TGCAGTGCTACACCGGGATCCATGAACACTGAAGCTTTCTTT. Encoded protein: CSATPGSMNTEAFF.

The sample holds a few counts of this clonotype. The chain links TRBV29-1 to TRBJ2-7, with 7 bases aligning to TRBD2. Germline values: CDR1 SQVTM, CDR2 ANQGSEA. This CDR3 is 12 amino acids long. V lost 4 bases to trimming and J lost 2 bases; unmatched junction nucleotides: 2. CDR3 sequence (DNA): TGCAGCGTTGGAAGCGGGACCTACGAGCAGTACTTC. Its translation: CSVGSGTYEQYF.

J is TRBJ2-1 and V is TRBV29-1, with D hard to call. This CDR3 spans 12 amino acids. Germline CDR1 SQVTM, CDR2 ANQGSEA. Trimming removed 4 bases from V and 3 bases from J, with 7 bases in between. The CDR3 bases are TGCAGCGTTGTGCCCAGCTACAATGAGCAGTTCTTC. Amino acid sequence: CSVVPSYNEQFF.

The V call is TRBV12-3 or TRBV12-4, the J call TRBJ2-1; the D gene could be TRBD1 or TRBD2 (5 bases each). The CDR3 has 12 amino acids. Trimming shortened V by 1 base and J by 10 bases, and 8 bases separated the two germline ends. The CDR3, as DNA: TGTGCCAGCAGTTTAGGCTGGGGGGAGCAGTTCTTC. Its protein product is CASSLGWGEQFF.

Note on this clonotype: Germline is not matched at one junction end, which may reflect a read error. The genes are TRBV3-1 and TRBJ2-7, with D possibly TRBD1 on 6 matching bases. Germline V gene sequence: CDR1 LGHDT, CDR2 YNNKEL (reference sequence). CDR3 length equals 12 residues. CDR3 sequence (DNA): TGTGCCAGCAGCCAGGGACACCTGGAGAAGGACTTC. Protein product: CASSQGHLEKDF.

This chain uses TRBV5-1 with TRBJ1-1, with TRBD1 matching over 7 bases. The CDR3 spans 13 residues. Trimming cost V 7 bases and J 6 bases; bases outside gene matches: 9. Germline lookup yields CDR1 SGHRS and CDR2 YFSETQ. The CDR3 nucleotides are TGCGCCAGCGGATTACAGGGGATCTCTGAAGCTTTCTTT. It specifies CASGLQGISEAFF.

V and J are TRBV7-2 and TRBJ2-2; D remains unclear. The CDR3 covers 15 residues. The germline V gene has CDR1 SGHTA and CDR2 FQGNSA. The V end lost 0 bases, the J end lost 2 bases, and 7 bases lay between the germline ends. CDR3 residues: CASSLAATNTGELFF. CDR3 nucleotides: TGTGCCAGCAGCTTAGCGGCGACTAACACCGGGGAGCTGTTTTTT.

This clonotype was seen repeatedly, ten times or more. The gene calls are TRBV12-3 or TRBV12-4 and TRBJ2-7, with a weak D call TRBD1 (5 bases). This CDR3 is built from 14 residues. V lost 3 bases to trimming and J lost 1 base, with 10 bases between them. The CDR3: CASSLGQPSYEQYF. CDR3 nucleotide sequence: TGTGCCAGCAGTTTGGGGCAACCTTCCTACGAGCAGTACTTC.

The chain employs TRBV24-1 and TRBJ1-5; tentative D call: TRBD1 (5 bases). This CDR3 is 12 amino acids long. Trimming pared 3 bases from V and 15 bases from J, leaving 14 bases between. CDR1 and CDR2 (germline): KGHDR, SFDVKD. CDR3 in DNA: TGTGCCACCAGTGATGGGGACCGTCAGAGGCATTTT. Its protein is CATSDGDRQRHF.